The present TCR beta chain was sequenced within a study of identifying expanded T cells in peripheral blood (dated by TCRdb to the late 2010s). Study-level background: Separate aliquots of the same genomic DNA pool were sequenced to produce technical replicates, and four replicates were compared in pairs.

No immune events, such as infections, were documented for the healthy donors during the collection period. Healthy-donor blood repertoires served as a training cohort to calibrate time-dependent variance in a beta-binomial model of T-cell clone differential abundance. The training cohort was composed of 10 or so healthy donors, 3 female and 7 male. On average the donors were around 44 years old, and their ages spanned about 25 to 64 years. Whole blood, obtained from a commercial supplier, was collected from each healthy donor at three time points spaced approximately 15 days apart. For immunosequencing, genomic DNA was extracted from unsorted whole blood. What the work shows at the level of the full study, not this receptor alone: The beta-binomial model significantly reduced the number of clones called differentially abundant and the false-positive rate across all healthy-donor time intervals. For all healthy donors, the variance in clone template counts between approximately two-week samples rose significantly as total template count increased. Between technical replicates the binomial model flagged around 1.3 differentially abundant clones, whereas over around 2 weeks the binomial model flagged about 15 and over approximately four weeks approximately 18. It was expected by the authors that biological variance in healthy repertoires might increase further over much longer intervals, such as months to years.

Concerning this clone: This clone's antigen is unknown. Per-nucleotide qualities are absent, and no much larger clonotype sits a single base away.

The immunoSEQ Assay, which uses bias-controlled multiplex PCR amplification of genomic DNA, was used to profile TCRbeta CDR3 regions. Regarding the original processing steps: To quantify the absolute abundance of each unique TCRbeta CDR3 region, the sequences were collapsed and filtered. Differential abundance was tested with a binomial (Fisher-equivalent) model and with a beta-binomial model adding time-dependent variance fitted from healthy donors. Any clone with fewer than 5 combined templates was excluded, and a clone was called differentially abundant if its Benjamini-Hochberg FDR was below 0.01. Beta-binomial variance was modeled as a function of total template count across the two samples using the form v = (b*log(k)+a)^2. The immuneACCESS repertoire file appears here via TCRdb, limited to in-frame rearrangements. These files lack a portion of the clones; in checked studies, under half of the deficit traces to unresolved V genes, and the cause of the others is not known. The V and J calls and clone size come from that table; D and trimming were worked out from the DNA. The sample table holds approximately 130,000 clones, of which approximately 80% were seen once. The ten largest clones represent 3% to 3.5% of the sample.

According to the germline V gene (reference sequence), CDR1 reads SEHNR and CDR2 reads FQNEAQ. For this chain, trimming is 5 bases at the V end and 4 bases at the J end, and the number of junction bases without a gene match is 9. The CDR3 runs 15 residues from the cysteine to the phenylalanine. Only the CDR3 part of the read is kept: 45 bases, read in frame from the first base. The chain is encoded by TRBV7-9 joined to TRBJ1-1, with 8 middle bases fitting TRBD1. Material: blood. The TCR sequence derives from a person aged 18 to 75 in good health. The CDR3 amino acid sequence is: CASSARTGRVTEAFF. DNA sequence: TGTGCCAGCAGCGCCCGGACAGGGAGGGTCACTGAAGCTTTCTTT.